Following are 21 T cell receptor beta chains from one sample sequenced in a study of breast tumors, draining lymph nodes, adjacent tissues. One entry per CDR3 protein, called by TCRdb with MiXCR from the multiplex PCR reads. This sample has under 85,000 distinct CDR3 sequences, with approximately 19% found just once. Axillary draining lymph nodes of breast cancer patients supplied the node samples. The source material was axillary lymph node tissue. The receptors originated from a female donor with breast cancer. Some clones in this sample may be carry-over from other donors' samples.

This clonotype was observed many times. This chain uses TRBV12-3 or TRBV12-4 with TRBJ2-7, with D tentatively TRBD1 (6 bases). V lost 4 bases and J lost 2, with 12 bases in between. The CDR3 extends over 14 amino acids. The CDR3 bases are TGTGCCAGCAGTTCCTGGGACACAACCTACGAGCAGTACTTC. This encodes CASSSWDTTYEQYF.

In this sample, this clonotype turned up many times. The rearrangement uses TRBV24-1 and TRBJ2-3, with 9 nucleotides matching TRBD2. Trimming took 7 bases from V and 4 from J; bases not matched to a gene: 11. The germline gives CDR1 KGHDR, CDR2 SFDVKD. The CDR3 runs to 16 residues. The CDR3 loop is CATRGLAGGPSDTQYF. The CDR3, as DNA: TGTGCCACCAGAGGGTTGGCGGGAGGGCCATCAGATACGCAGTATTTT.

About this clonotype: This sequence may be a read error, since a much larger clone differs from it by one base. Likely a read error: the CDR3 ends without its conserved phenylalanine or tryptophan. The V and J genes are TRBV7-9 and TRBJ2-7, with a weak D call TRBD2 (6 bases). This CDR3 spans 13 amino acids. In germline, CDR1 is SEHNR, CDR2 FQNEAQ (reference sequence). Trimming pared 5 bases from V and 3 bases from J, leaving 11 bases between. CDR3 in amino acids: CASSPTSIYEQYL. The CDR3 DNA reads as TGTGCCAGCAGCCCGACTAGTATCTACGAGCAGTACCTC.

The chain joins TRBV12-3 or TRBV12-4 to TRBJ1-1; D unresolved. This CDR3 region has 13 residues. The ends were cut back, 3 bases at V and 6 bases at J, with 11 bases in the middle. The CDR3 region is CASSFNPNPEAFF. The CDR3 nucleotides read TGTGCCAGCAGTTTTAATCCCAATCCTGAAGCTTTCTTT.

This clonotype was recorded many times. The CDR3 sequence: CASSQGREDSPLHF. DNA of the CDR3: TGTGCCAGCAGCCAAGGAAGGGAGGATTCACCCCTCCACTTT. V usage is TRBV3-1 and J usage is TRBJ1-6, with unresolved D. The germline gives CDR1 LGHDT, CDR2 YNNKEL (reference sequence). CDR3 length equals 14 residues. Trimming took off 1 base at V and 8 bases at J, with 9 bases between the two ends.

The sample holds many counts of this clonotype. This chain joins TRBV30 and TRBJ2-3, with D perhaps matching TRBD2 (5 bases). The CDR3 has 10 amino acids. Germline V gene data show CDR1 as GTSNPN and CDR2 as SVGIG (reference sequence). Trimming left V 8 bases short and J 3 bases short, with 6 bases between. The chain's CDR3 is CAGGTDTQYF. The CDR3 DNA reads TGTGCCGGCGGGACAGATACGCAGTATTTT. Looking up the rest from reference TRBV30 and TRBJ2-3 gives the full variable domain: SQTIHQWPATLVQPVGSPLSLECTVEGTSNPNLYWYRQAAGRGLQLLFYSVGIGQISSEVPQNLSASRPQDRQFILSSKKLLLSDSGFYLCAGGTDTQYFGPGTRLTVL.

This clonotype was observed many times. V and J are TRBV20-1 and TRBJ2-3; a possible D gene is TRBD2 (6 bases). Germline V gene sequence: CDR1 DFQATT, CDR2 SNEGSKA (reference sequence). Trimming took 1 base from V and 5 from J, leaving 16 bases between them. The CDR3 is made up of 15 amino acids. The CDR3 loop reads CSARGERRDGDTQYF. Written as DNA, the CDR3 is TGCAGTGCTAGAGGGGAACGGAGGGATGGAGATACGCAGTATTTT.

This clonotype was seen a single time. The rearrangement uses TRBV27 and TRBJ1-5, with D perhaps TRBD1 (6 bases). Trimming shortened V by 3 bases and J by 5 bases, and 17 bases separated the two germline ends. The CDR3 length is 16 residues. Germline V gives CDR1 MNHEY, CDR2 SMNVEV (reference sequence). The CDR3 protein is CASSFPPPGGHQPQHF. The CDR3 DNA sequence: TGTGCCAGCAGTTTCCCCCCTCCGGGGGGCCATCAGCCCCAGCATTTT.

Of note for this clonotype: This sequence may be a read error, since a much larger clone differs from it by one base. This chain links TRBV6-2 or TRBV6-3 with TRBJ2-7; TRBD2 matches 11 bases. With V trimmed by 3 bases and J by 3 bases, 4 bases remained unmatched. The CDR3 is 15 amino acids. Germline V lookup: CDR1 MNHEY, CDR2 SVGEGT. CDR3 DNA: TGTGCCAGCAGTTATCTAGCGGGAGGAAGCTACGAGCAGTACTTC. This translates into CASSYLAGGSYEQYF.

This clonotype was observed at least ten times. The chain recombines TRBV6-1 with TRBJ1-5; 9 bases align to TRBD1. The CDR3 sequence is 15 residues long. Germline trimming cut 4 bases from V and 5 bases from J; bases unmatched to any gene: 6. CDR1 is MNHNS and CDR2 is SASEGT in the germline V gene. As DNA, the CDR3 is TGTGCCAGCAGTGTAGACAGGGGGGATTATCAGCCCCAGCATTTT. Its translation: CASSVDRGDYQPQHF.

This clonotype was seen at least ten times. The chain links TRBV4-1 to TRBJ2-7; 9 bases are shared with TRBD1. Germline V gene lookup returns CDR1 MGHRA and CDR2 YSYEKL. The CDR3 has 15 residues. The V segment lost 3 bases and the J segment 4 bases; nucleotides outside the gene matches: 7. The DNA for the CDR3 is TGCGCCAGCAGCCAGACTACAGACAGGGGGTACGAGCAGTACTTC. Protein product: CASSQTTDRGYEQYF.

This clonotype was seen ten or more times. The chain has TRBV7-2 and TRBJ1-4; D may be TRBD1 (6 bases). Trimming cost V 5 bases and J 8 bases, with 18 bases left between them. The CDR3 length is 15 residues. CDR1 SGHTA and CDR2 FQGNSA come from the germline V gene. The CDR3 spells CASSPWAGVREKLFF. For the CDR3, the DNA is TGTGCCAGCAGCCCCTGGGCAGGGGTAAGGGAAAAACTGTTTTTT. Using reference TRBV7-2 and TRBJ1-4 for the parts outside the CDR3, the full variable domain is GAGVSQSPSNKVTEKGKDVELRCDPISGHTALYWYRQSLGQGLEFLIYFQGNSAPDKSGLPSDRFSAERTGGSVSTLTIQRTQQEDSAVYLCASSPWAGVREKLFFGSGTQLSVL.

This clonotype was found many times. The rearrangement joins TRBV11-3 to TRBJ2-1, with D possibly matching TRBD2 (5 bases). The germline CDR1 and CDR2 sequences are SGHNT and YENEEA. The CDR3 consists of 17 residues. The V end was cut by 5 bases, the J end by 2 bases, with 19 bases between. The CDR3 region has the DNA TGTGCCAGCAGCGGAGGTGGTCGAGGGCCTGCCTACAATGAGCAGTTCTTC. Translation gives CASSGGGRGPAYNEQFF.

This clonotype was seen at least ten times. This chain uses TRBV20-1 with TRBJ2-2; 7 bases fit TRBD2. The germline V gene encodes CDR1 DFQATT and CDR2 SNEGSKA (reference sequence). With V trimmed by 3 bases and J by 1 base, 11 bases remained unmatched. This CDR3 contains 17 residues. The CDR3 reads CSASTTWDYLNTGELFF. DNA of the CDR3: TGCAGTGCTAGTACGACTTGGGACTATTTGAACACCGGGGAGCTGTTTTTT.

This clonotype was detected many times. The chain employs TRBV6-1 and TRBJ2-7, with D unresolved. Trimming removed 6 bases from V and 0 bases from J, with 9 bases in between. The germline CDR1 and CDR2 sequences are MNHNS and SASEGT. The CDR3 is made up of 13 amino acids. DNA of the CDR3: TGTGCCAGCAGGGTCAGAAGCTCCTACGAGCAGTACTTC. It encodes CASRVRSSYEQYF.

On this clonotype itself: One base away lies a much larger clone, so this may be a sequencing read error. The CDR3 DNA is TGTGCCAGCACGGCGACTAGTCGGAGGTGGGGGTACAATGAGCAGTTCTTC. It specifies CASTATSRRWGYNEQFF. J is TRBJ2-1 and V is TRBV6-1; the D gene is possibly TRBD2 (6 bases). The CDR3 is made up of 17 amino acids. Germline V lookup: CDR1 MNHNS, CDR2 SASEGT. V dropped 7 bases and J dropped 4 bases, with 23 bases sitting between them.

Many counts were recorded for this clonotype. The rearrangement uses TRBV12-3 or TRBV12-4 and TRBJ1-2; D call uncertain. This CDR3 is built from 14 residues. The ends were cut back, 3 bases at V and 2 bases at J, with 10 bases in the middle. CDR3 nucleotide sequence: TGTGCCAGCAGTTTTGGCGGGTCGAACTATGGCTACACCTTC. Protein sequence: CASSFGGSNYGYTF.

This clonotype showed up just once. This chain joins TRBV24-1 and TRBJ2-3; D assignment may be TRBD1 or TRBD2 (5 bases each). The CDR3 is made up of 14 amino acids. Per germline, CDR1 KGHDR and CDR2 SFDVKD. The V gene lost 4 bases and the J gene lost 6 bases, with 13 bases spanning the gap. The CDR3 spells CATSEGTARDTQYF. The CDR3 DNA reads TGTGCCACCAGTGAGGGGACGGCTCGTGATACGCAGTATTTT.

This clonotype was observed at least ten times. The gene calls are TRBV20-1 and TRBJ2-7; D is possibly TRBD2 (6 bases). This CDR3 spans 12 amino acids. V gave up 6 bases and J gave up 3 bases, with 12 bases separating them. Germline V lookup: CDR1 DFQATT, CDR2 SNEGSKA (reference sequence). CDR3 in DNA: TGCAGTGCGATCGCGGGAAGCTACGAGCAGTACTTC. Its translation is CSAIAGSYEQYF.

This clonotype has at least ten counts. V gene TRBV11-1 combines with J gene TRBJ2-7, with D hard to call. The V and J ends lost 1 base and 10 bases respectively, with 8 bases between them. The CDR3 is 11 residues long. Germline CDR1 is SGHAT and CDR2 is FQDESV (reference sequence). CDR3 region: CASSLGDSQYF. The CDR3, as DNA: TGTGCCAGCAGCTTAGGCGATTCCCAGTACTTC.

This clonotype was counted at least ten times. The rearrangement joins TRBV7-9 to TRBJ2-7; D might be TRBD1 (6 bases). The CDR3 is 15 residues long. Looked up from germline, CDR1 is SEHNR and CDR2 is FQNEAQ (reference sequence). The V end was cut by 1 base, the J end by 3 bases, with 13 bases between. The CDR3 loop is CASSLEDSTYYEQYF. The DNA for the CDR3 is TGTGCCAGCAGCTTAGAGGACAGCACATACTACGAGCAGTACTTC.